A selection of T cell receptor beta chains follows, all from one sample in a study of tumor and adjacent non-tumor tissue in lung cancer. TCRdb called the multiplex PCR reads again in MiXCR, with one record for every CDR3 protein. This sample has under 150,000 distinct CDR3 sequences; 66% occur once, and the top ten carry 9.5% to 15%. What was sequenced was lung tumor tissue. These receptors all come from a man aged 25 to 40 with non-small cell lung cancer. Both conserved end residues are part of each CDR3. A D gene is named only where the DNA matches it firmly. A clone size is listed for some rows: how often the clone was seen (once, few, many), or a class if it is expanded.

d_call: NA; j_call: TRBJ1-1; v_call: TRBV7-8; clone_size: NA; cdr3_nt: TGTGCCGGCGCCGACGGGACGCCGAACACTGAAACTTTCTTT; cdr3_aa: CAGADGTPNTETFF
d_call: TRBD2; j_call: TRBJ2-7; v_call: TRBV2; clone_size: NA; cdr3_nt: TGTGCCACAAGAGAAACTTTCGGGACTAGCGGGAACTACGAGCAGTACTTC; cdr3_aa: CATRETFGTSGNYEQYF
d_call: NA; j_call: TRBJ1-2; v_call: TRBV6-5; clone_size: few; cdr3_nt: TGTGCCAGCAGTTACGGTGGGCAGGGGACCTATGGCTACACCTTC; cdr3_aa: CASSYGGQGTYGYTF
d_call: NA; j_call: TRBJ2-2; v_call: TRBV6-1; clone_size: many; cdr3_nt: TGTGCCAGCAGCCCCGACATCTCTTACCCGACCGGGGAGCTGTTTTTT; cdr3_aa: CASSPDISYPTGELFF
d_call: TRBD2; j_call: TRBJ2-3; v_call: TRBV29-1; clone_size: many; cdr3_nt: TGCAGCGTTACAGGACTAGAAGTCACAGATACGCAGTATTTT; cdr3_aa: CSVTGLEVTDTQYF
d_call: TRBD1; j_call: TRBJ2-4; v_call: TRBV12-5; clone_size: many; cdr3_nt: TGTGCTAGTGGTTTGGGACAGGGGGACAAAAACATTCAGTACTTC; cdr3_aa: CASGLGQGDKNIQYF
d_call: NA; j_call: TRBJ1-2; v_call: TRBV12-3/TRBV12-4; clone_size: NA; cdr3_nt: TGTGCCAGCAGTCATGTGACCGTCTACAGCTTC; cdr3_aa: CASSHVTVYSF
d_call: NA; j_call: TRBJ2-1; v_call: TRBV9; clone_size: NA; cdr3_nt: TGTGCCAGCAGCCCCCGGCCTAGCAGAGTCTCCTACAATGAGCAGTTCTTC; cdr3_aa: CASSPRPSRVSYNEQFF
d_call: NA; j_call: TRBJ1-1; v_call: TRBV4-2; clone_size: many; cdr3_nt: TGTGCCAGCAGCCAAGTCTTCGGACTCACCATGAACACTGAAGCTTTCTTT; cdr3_aa: CASSQVFGLTMNTEAFF
d_call: NA; j_call: TRBJ1-1; v_call: TRBV28; clone_size: NA; cdr3_nt: TGTGCCAGCAGTTCTGGAGTGAACACTGAAACTTTCTTT; cdr3_aa: CASSSGVNTETFF
d_call: NA; j_call: TRBJ2-1; v_call: TRBV24-1; clone_size: NA; cdr3_nt: TGTGCCACCAGTGATACCCAGGGGAGGGAGCGCATTGAGCAGTTCTTC; cdr3_aa: CATSDTQGRERIEQFF
d_call: TRBD1; j_call: TRBJ2-7; v_call: TRBV4-1; clone_size: once; cdr3_nt: TGCACCAGCAGCCAAGATCAGGGGGCTGGGGAGCAGTACTTC; cdr3_aa: CTSSQDQGAGEQYF
d_call: TRBD2; j_call: TRBJ2-1; v_call: TRBV12-5; clone_size: many; cdr3_nt: TGTGCTAGTGGTTTGGGGCGGGGGGGAAGCTCCTACAATGAGCAGTTCTTC; cdr3_aa: CASGLGRGGSSYNEQFF
d_call: NA; j_call: TRBJ2-3; v_call: TRBV7-8; clone_size: many; cdr3_nt: TGTGCCAGCAGCCCAAGGGATTGGCCCACAGATACGCAGTATTTT; cdr3_aa: CASSPRDWPTDTQYF
d_call: NA; j_call: TRBJ2-7; v_call: TRBV5-5; clone_size: NA; cdr3_nt: TGTACCAGCAGCTTGGCCGGGACATCCTCCTACGAGCAGTACTTC; cdr3_aa: CTSSLAGTSSYEQYF
d_call: TRBD1; j_call: TRBJ1-5; v_call: TRBV20-1; clone_size: NA; cdr3_nt: TGCAGTGCTAGCCCGGACAGGCCTAGTCAGCCCCAGCATTTT; cdr3_aa: CSASPDRPSQPQHF
d_call: NA; j_call: TRBJ2-2; v_call: TRBV7-2; clone_size: NA; cdr3_nt: TGTGCCAGCAGCCCCTACGTCACCGGGGAGCTCTTTTTT; cdr3_aa: CASSPYVTGELFF
d_call: NA; j_call: TRBJ2-1; v_call: TRBV5-6; clone_size: many; cdr3_nt: TGTGCCAGCAGAAGCAGCAGGGAGCCGCCTCATGAGCAGTTCTTC; cdr3_aa: CASRSSREPPHEQFF
d_call: NA; j_call: TRBJ2-1; v_call: TRBV12-3/TRBV12-4; clone_size: many; cdr3_nt: TGTGCCAGCAGTTTTCAGGAGACATATGAGCAGTTCTTC; cdr3_aa: CASSFQETYEQFF
d_call: TRBD1; j_call: TRBJ1-4; v_call: TRBV28; clone_size: few; cdr3_nt: TGTGCCAGCGGTTTACAGGGGTCTAATGAAAAACTGTTTTTT; cdr3_aa: CASGLQGSNEKLFF
d_call: TRBD1; j_call: TRBJ2-7; v_call: TRBV4-2; clone_size: few; cdr3_nt: TGTGCCAGCAGCCTAGATTCGACAGGGCGTGAGCAGTACTTC; cdr3_aa: CASSLDSTGREQYF
d_call: NA; j_call: TRBJ2-1; v_call: TRBV20-1; clone_size: NA; cdr3_nt: TGCCGTGCTAGTATACCTCCTTTTACGGTCGAGCAGTTCTTC; cdr3_aa: CRASIPPFTVEQFF
d_call: NA; j_call: TRBJ1-6; v_call: TRBV11-2; clone_size: NA; cdr3_nt: TGTGCCAGCAGCCGATACTCGTCCGGGACGGCTAATGCACTCCTCCACTTT; cdr3_aa: CASSRYSSGTANALLHF